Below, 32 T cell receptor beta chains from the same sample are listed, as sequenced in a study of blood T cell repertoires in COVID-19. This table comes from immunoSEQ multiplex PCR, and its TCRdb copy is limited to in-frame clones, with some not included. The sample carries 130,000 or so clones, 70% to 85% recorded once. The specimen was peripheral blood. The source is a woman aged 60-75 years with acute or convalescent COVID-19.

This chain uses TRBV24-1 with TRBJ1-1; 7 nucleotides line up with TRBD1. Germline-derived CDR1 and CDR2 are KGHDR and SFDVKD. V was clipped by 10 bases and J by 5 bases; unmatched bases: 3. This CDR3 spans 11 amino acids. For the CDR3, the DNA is TGTGCCACTTCGACAGGGACTGAAGCTTTCTTT. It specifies CATSTGTEAFF.

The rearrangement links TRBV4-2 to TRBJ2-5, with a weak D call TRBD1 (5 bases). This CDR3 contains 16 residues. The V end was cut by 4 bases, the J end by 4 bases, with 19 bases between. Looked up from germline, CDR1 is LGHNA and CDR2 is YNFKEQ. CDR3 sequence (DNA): TGTGCCAGCAGCCCGCAGACCCAGGGAAGGGGAGAGACCCAGTACTTC. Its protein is CASSPQTQGRGETQYF.

The CDR3 nucleotides read TGTGCCAGCAGCACCCGGGATTACACTGAAGCTTTCTTT. This gives the protein CASSTRDYTEAFF. The chain joins TRBV14 to TRBJ1-1; D gene ambiguous. V lost 5 bases to trimming and J lost 3 bases, with 10 bases between them. CDR3 length equals 13 residues. Per the germline V gene, CDR1 is SGHDN and CDR2 is FVKESK.

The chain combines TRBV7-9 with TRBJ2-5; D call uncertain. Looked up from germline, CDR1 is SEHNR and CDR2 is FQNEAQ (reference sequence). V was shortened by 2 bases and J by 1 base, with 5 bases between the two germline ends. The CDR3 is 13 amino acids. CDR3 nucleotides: TGTGCCAGCAGCTTAATCTCCCAAGAGACCCAGTACTTC. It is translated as CASSLISQETQYF.

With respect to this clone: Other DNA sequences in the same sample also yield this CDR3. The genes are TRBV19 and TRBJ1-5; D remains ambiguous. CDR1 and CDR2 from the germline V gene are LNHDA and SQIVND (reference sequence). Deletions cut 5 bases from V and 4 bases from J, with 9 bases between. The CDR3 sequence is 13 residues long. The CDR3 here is CASSLRVNQPQHF. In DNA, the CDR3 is TGTGCCAGTAGTTTGAGGGTTAATCAGCCCCAGCATTTT.

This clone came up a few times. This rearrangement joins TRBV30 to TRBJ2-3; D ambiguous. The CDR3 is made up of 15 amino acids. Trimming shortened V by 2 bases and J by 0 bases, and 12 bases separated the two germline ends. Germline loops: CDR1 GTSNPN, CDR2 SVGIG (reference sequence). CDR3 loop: CAWSPPRTSTDTQYF. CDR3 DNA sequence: TGTGCCTGGAGTCCACCCCGTACTAGCACAGATACGCAGTATTTT.

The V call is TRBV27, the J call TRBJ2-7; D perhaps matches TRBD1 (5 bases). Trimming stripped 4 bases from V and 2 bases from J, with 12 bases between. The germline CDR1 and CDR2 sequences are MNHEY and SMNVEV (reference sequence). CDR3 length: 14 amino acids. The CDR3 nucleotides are TGTGCCAGCAGTTGGATCAGGGATGCCTACGAGCAGTACTTC. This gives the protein CASSWIRDAYEQYF.

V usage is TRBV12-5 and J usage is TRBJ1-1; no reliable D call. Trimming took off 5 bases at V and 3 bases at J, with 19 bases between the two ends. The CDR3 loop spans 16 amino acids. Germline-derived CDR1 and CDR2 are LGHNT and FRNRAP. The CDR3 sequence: CASGPGIYGSDTEAFF. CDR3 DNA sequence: TGTGCTAGTGGTCCCGGGATTTATGGGTCGGACACTGAAGCTTTCTTT.

The DNA for the CDR3 is TGTGCCAGTAGTCGATCGGGGGGCAAAGAGACCCAGTACTTC. It encodes CASSRSGGKETQYF. V gene TRBV19 combines with J gene TRBJ2-5; tentatively, D is TRBD2 (7 bases). With 5 bases removed from V and 3 bases from J, the gap between germline ends came to 13 bases. Germline V gene sequence: CDR1 LNHDA, CDR2 SQIVND (reference sequence). This CDR3 region has 14 residues.

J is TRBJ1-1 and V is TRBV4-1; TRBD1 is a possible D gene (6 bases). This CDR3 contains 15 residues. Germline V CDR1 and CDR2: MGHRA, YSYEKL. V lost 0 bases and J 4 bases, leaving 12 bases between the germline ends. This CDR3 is CASSQDVGGRTEAFF. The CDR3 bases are TGCGCCAGCAGCCAAGATGTTGGGGGCCGCACTGAAGCTTTCTTT.

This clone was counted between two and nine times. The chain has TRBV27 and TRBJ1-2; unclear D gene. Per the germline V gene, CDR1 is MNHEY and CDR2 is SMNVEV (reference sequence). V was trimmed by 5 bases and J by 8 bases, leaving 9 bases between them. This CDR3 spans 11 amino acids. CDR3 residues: CASSAAEGYTF. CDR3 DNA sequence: TGTGCCAGCAGTGCTGCCGAGGGCTACACCTTC.

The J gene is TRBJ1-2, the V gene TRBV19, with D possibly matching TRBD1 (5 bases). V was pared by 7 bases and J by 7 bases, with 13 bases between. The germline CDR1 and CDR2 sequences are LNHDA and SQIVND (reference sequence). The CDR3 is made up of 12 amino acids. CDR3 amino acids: CASNRGRGGYTF. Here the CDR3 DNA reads TGTGCCAGTAACCGGGGGAGGGGTGGCTACACCTTC.

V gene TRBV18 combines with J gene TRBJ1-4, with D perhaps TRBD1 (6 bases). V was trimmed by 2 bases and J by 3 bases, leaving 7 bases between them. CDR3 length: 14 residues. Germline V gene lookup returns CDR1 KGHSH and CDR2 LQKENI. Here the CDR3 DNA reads TGTGCCAGCTCACCAGCAGGGGCTAATGAAAAACTGTTTTTT. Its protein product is CASSPAGANEKLFF.

The CDR3 nucleotides read TGCGCCAGCAGCCAAGATCAAACAACCGAAGCTTTCTTT. This codes for CASSQDQTTEAFF. The J gene is TRBJ1-1, the V gene TRBV4-1; no reliable D call. This CDR3 spans 13 amino acids. The V end was cut by 0 bases, the J end by 8 bases, with 10 bases between. Per the germline V gene, CDR1 is MGHRA and CDR2 is YSYEKL.

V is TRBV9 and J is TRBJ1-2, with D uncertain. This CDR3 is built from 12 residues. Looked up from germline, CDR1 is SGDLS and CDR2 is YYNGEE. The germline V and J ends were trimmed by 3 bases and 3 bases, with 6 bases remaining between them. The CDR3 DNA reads TGTGCCAGCAGCGCGAGGGACTATGGCTACACCTTC. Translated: CASSARDYGYTF.

In DNA, the CDR3 is TGTGCCAGCAGCCTGACAGGGGAAGGCGATGGCTACACCTTC. Amino acids: CASSLTGEGDGYTF. The chain recombines TRBV6-5 with TRBJ1-2, with TRBD1 matching over 8 bases. Germline loops: CDR1 MNHEY, CDR2 SVGAGI. There are 14 residues in the CDR3. Germline trimming cut 6 bases from V and 6 bases from J; bases unmatched to any gene: 9.

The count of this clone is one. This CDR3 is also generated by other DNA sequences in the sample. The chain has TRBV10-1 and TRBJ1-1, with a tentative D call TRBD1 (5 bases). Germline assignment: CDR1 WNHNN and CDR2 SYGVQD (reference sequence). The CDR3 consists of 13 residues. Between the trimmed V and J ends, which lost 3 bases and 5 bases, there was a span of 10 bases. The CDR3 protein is CASSERGRTEAFF. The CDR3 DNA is TGCGCCAGCAGTGAACGGGGGAGAACTGAAGCTTTCTTT.

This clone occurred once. The CDR3 protein is CASSQDITEAFF. The CDR3 DNA reads as TGTGCCAGCAGCCAAGACATCACTGAAGCTTTCTTT. The chain employs TRBV3-1 (or the pseudogene TRBV3-2) and TRBJ1-1; D uncertain. From germline, CDR1 is LGHDT and CDR2 YNNKEL (reference sequence). V shed 0 bases and J shed 4 bases, with 3 bases lying between them. This CDR3 spans 12 amino acids.

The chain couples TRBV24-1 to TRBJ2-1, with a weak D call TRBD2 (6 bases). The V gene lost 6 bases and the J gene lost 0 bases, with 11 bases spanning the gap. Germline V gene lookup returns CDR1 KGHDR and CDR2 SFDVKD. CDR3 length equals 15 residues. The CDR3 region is CATSPSGSSYNEQFF. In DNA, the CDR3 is TGTGCCACCAGTCCTTCCGGGAGCTCCTACAATGAGCAGTTCTTC.

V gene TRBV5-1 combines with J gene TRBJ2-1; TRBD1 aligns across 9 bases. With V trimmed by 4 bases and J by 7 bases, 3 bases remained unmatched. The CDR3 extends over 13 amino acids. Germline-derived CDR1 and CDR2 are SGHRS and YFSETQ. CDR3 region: CASSEDRGNEQFF. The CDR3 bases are TGCGCCAGCAGCGAAGACAGGGGGAATGAGCAGTTCTTC.

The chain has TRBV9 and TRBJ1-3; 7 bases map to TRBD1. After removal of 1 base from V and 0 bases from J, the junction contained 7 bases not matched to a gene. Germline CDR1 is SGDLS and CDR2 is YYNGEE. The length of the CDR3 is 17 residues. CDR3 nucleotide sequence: TGTGCCAGCAGCGTATTGCCGGGACAGAGCTCTGGAAACACCATATATTTT. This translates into CASSVLPGQSSGNTIYF.

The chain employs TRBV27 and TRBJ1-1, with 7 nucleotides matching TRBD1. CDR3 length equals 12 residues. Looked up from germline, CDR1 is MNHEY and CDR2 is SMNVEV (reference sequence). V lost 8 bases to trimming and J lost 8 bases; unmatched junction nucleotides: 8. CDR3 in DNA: TGTGCCAGCGGAGCAACAGGGGAAGAAGCTTTCTTT. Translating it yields CASGATGEEAFF.

CDR3 protein: CASSPGTGSTDTQYF. In DNA, the CDR3 is TGTGCCAGCAGCCCCGGGACAGGTAGCACAGATACGCAGTATTTT. The rearrangement uses TRBV5-8 and TRBJ2-3, with 8 bases fitting TRBD1. Looked up from germline, CDR1 is SGHTS and CDR2 is YDEGEE. V shed 4 bases, J shed 0 bases, and the junction held 4 bases outside the gene matches. The CDR3 extends over 15 amino acids.

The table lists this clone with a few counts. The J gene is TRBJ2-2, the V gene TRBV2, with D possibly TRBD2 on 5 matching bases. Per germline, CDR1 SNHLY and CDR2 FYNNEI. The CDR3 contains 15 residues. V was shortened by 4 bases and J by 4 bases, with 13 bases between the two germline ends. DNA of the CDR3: TGTGCCAGCAGTGGTGTTAAACGGGGCACCGGGGAGCTGTTTTTT. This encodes CASSGVKRGTGELFF.

CDR3 bases: TGTGCCATCAGTGAGGGGAGGGCTAACTATGGCTACACCTTC. This sequence encodes CAISEGRANYGYTF. V gene TRBV10-3 combines with J gene TRBJ1-2; D gene ambiguous. Germline V gives CDR1 ENHRY, CDR2 SYGVKD. The CDR3 consists of 14 residues. The V gene lost 2 bases and the J gene lost 0 bases, with 7 bases spanning the gap.

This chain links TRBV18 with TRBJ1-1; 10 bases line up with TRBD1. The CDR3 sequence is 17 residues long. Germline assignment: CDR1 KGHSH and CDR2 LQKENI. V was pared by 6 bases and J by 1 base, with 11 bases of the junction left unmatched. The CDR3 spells CASSFRDRGSWNTEAFF. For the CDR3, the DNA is TGTGCCAGCTCTTTTCGGGACAGGGGAAGTTGGAACACTGAAGCTTTCTTT.

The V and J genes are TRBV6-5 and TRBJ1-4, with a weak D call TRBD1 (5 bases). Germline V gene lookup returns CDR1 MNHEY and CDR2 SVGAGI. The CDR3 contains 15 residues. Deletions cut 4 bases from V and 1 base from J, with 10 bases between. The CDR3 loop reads CASSSGELTNEKLFF. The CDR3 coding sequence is TGTGCCAGCAGTTCGGGGGAGTTAACTAATGAAAAACTGTTTTTT.

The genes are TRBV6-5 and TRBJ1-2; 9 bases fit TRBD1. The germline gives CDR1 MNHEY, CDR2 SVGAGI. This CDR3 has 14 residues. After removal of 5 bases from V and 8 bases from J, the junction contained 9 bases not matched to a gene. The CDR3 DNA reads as TGTGCCAGCAGTCCGATGGACAGGGGCGGCGGCTACACCTTC. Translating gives CASSPMDRGGGYTF.

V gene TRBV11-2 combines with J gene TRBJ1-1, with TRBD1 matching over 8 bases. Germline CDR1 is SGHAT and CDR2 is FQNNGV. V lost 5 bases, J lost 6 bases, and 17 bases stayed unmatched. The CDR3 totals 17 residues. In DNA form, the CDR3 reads TGTGCCAGCAGCACCGCGGGCAGGGGGCGCGGAAGCGCTGAAGCTTTCTTT. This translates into CASSTAGRGRGSAEAFF.

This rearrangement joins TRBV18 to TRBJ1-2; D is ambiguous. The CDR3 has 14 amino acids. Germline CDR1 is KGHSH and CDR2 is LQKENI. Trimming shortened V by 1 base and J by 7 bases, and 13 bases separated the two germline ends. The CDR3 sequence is CASSPRAVNSGYTF. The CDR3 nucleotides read TGTGCCAGCTCACCACGGGCAGTCAATTCTGGCTACACCTTC.

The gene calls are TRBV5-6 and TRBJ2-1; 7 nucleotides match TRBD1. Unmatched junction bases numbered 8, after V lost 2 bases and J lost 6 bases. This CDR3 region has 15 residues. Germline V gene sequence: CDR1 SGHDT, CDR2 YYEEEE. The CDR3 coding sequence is TGTGCCAGCAGCTTCAGACAGGGACGAACCAATGAGCAGTTCTTC. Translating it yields CASSFRQGRTNEQFF.

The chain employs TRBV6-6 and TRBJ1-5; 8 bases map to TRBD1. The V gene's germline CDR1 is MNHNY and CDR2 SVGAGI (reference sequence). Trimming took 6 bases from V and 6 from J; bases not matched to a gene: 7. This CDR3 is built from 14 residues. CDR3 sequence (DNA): TGTGCCAGCAGCCGCCGACAGGGGAGTCAGCCCCAGCATTTT. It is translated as CASSRRQGSQPQHF.